This T cell receptor beta chain was recovered during a study of brain metastases from non-small cell lung cancer. Study-level points and caveats: In about 60% of brain metastases, T-cell clones were expanded compared with matched primary tumors. Brain metastases shared most TCR repertoire with primaries, with sparse T cells. Compared with primary tumors, brain metastases showed less T-cell infiltration.

This CDR3 is 14 amino acids long. V gave up 4 bases and J gave up 5 bases, with 12 bases separating them. In germline, CDR1 is MNHEY, CDR2 SVGAGI. Worth noting for this clone: Antigen unknown.

Assay: immunoSEQ multiplex PCR; the TCRdb copy retains only in-frame clones and omits some. The sample lists about 3,900 clones, 85% to 90% seen once, with 3.2% in the top ten. The sequence was collected from a donor aged 40 or over with non-small cell lung cancer. Sequenced material: primary lung tumor tissue. V gene TRBV6-5 combines with J gene TRBJ2-1; D not resolved. The CDR3 nucleotides read TGTGCCAGCAGTTCCGGGTCTCCAAACAATGAGCAGTTCTTC. Its translation is CASSSGSPNNEQFF.